A selection of T cell receptor beta chains follows, all from one sample in a study of cytomegalovirus exposure and HLA in healthy donors. The protocol was immunoSEQ multiplex PCR, while the TCRdb copy is restricted to in-frame clones and leaves out a portion. The top ten clones hold roughly 4.9% of a sample with more than 130,000 clones, 60% to 80% of them seen once. The sequenced sample was PBMCs. Receptors were obtained from a woman aged 50 to 60 in good health and CMV-seronegative. Both conserved end residues are trimmed from each CDR3. The order of the fields is clone size, J gene, V gene, CDR3 protein. Clone size is not always given. Where it is, it says once, few, many or a class for expanded clones.

clone_size: NA; j_call: TRBJ1-1; v_call: TRBV19; cdr3_aa: ASSQGQMNTEAF
clone_size: once; j_call: TRBJ2-3; v_call: TRBV10-3; cdr3_aa: AISERVDTQY
clone_size: NA; j_call: TRBJ1-1; v_call: TRBV5-1; cdr3_aa: ASSLSRQGNTEAF
clone_size: NA; j_call: TRBJ2-5; v_call: TRBV9; cdr3_aa: ASSVTPGETQY
clone_size: NA; j_call: TRBJ1-2; v_call: TRBV6-1; cdr3_aa: ASSETGQEGHGYT
clone_size: NA; j_call: TRBJ2-1; v_call: TRBV28; cdr3_aa: ASSLKLSNEQF
clone_size: few; j_call: TRBJ1-2; v_call: TRBV5-4; cdr3_aa: ASRIYGGRGYT
clone_size: NA; j_call: TRBJ1-2; v_call: TRBV4-2; cdr3_aa: ASSQEGRAYYGYT
clone_size: NA; j_call: TRBJ1-3; v_call: TRBV2; cdr3_aa: ASSGDRLSGNTIY
clone_size: NA; j_call: TRBJ1-5; v_call: TRBV21-1; cdr3_aa: ASTEVTGPPLGNQPQH
clone_size: NA; j_call: TRBJ1-1; v_call: TRBV27; cdr3_aa: ASSLSRRLTEAF
clone_size: NA; j_call: TRBJ1-2; v_call: TRBV6-5; cdr3_aa: ASSYTPEAGNYGYT
clone_size: NA; j_call: TRBJ1-2; v_call: TRBV4-3; cdr3_aa: ASSQDRGQNYGYT
clone_size: NA; j_call: TRBJ1-1; v_call: TRBV6-6; cdr3_aa: ASKLSTMNTEAF
clone_size: NA; j_call: TRBJ2-7; v_call: TRBV5-1; cdr3_aa: ASSLEGVGAGEQY
clone_size: NA; j_call: TRBJ2-2; v_call: TRBV5-1; cdr3_aa: ASSLTGTRGLPGELF
clone_size: few; j_call: TRBJ2-3; v_call: TRBV19; cdr3_aa: ASSLSSSGESTDTQY
clone_size: few; j_call: TRBJ1-5; v_call: TRBV7-2; cdr3_aa: ASSAVELGTQH
clone_size: once; j_call: TRBJ2-5; v_call: TRBV18; cdr3_aa: ASSPPTGDQETQY
clone_size: once; j_call: TRBJ1-5; v_call: TRBV4-1; cdr3_aa: ASSRLGARDQPQH
clone_size: NA; j_call: TRBJ1-5; v_call: TRBV19; cdr3_aa: ASSTSGSPSNQPQH
clone_size: NA; j_call: TRBJ1-5; v_call: TRBV19; cdr3_aa: ASSIGRGIMFGNQPQH
clone_size: NA; j_call: TRBJ1-5; v_call: TRBV2; cdr3_aa: ASSGDSQGPRQPQH
clone_size: medium-sized; j_call: TRBJ2-2; v_call: TRBV15; cdr3_aa: ATSSGTTLPGELF
clone_size: NA; j_call: TRBJ1-1; v_call: TRBV7-9; cdr3_aa: SSRNDLQGLGTEAF
clone_size: NA; j_call: TRBJ1-1; v_call: TRBV27; cdr3_aa: ASSWRGASEAF
clone_size: NA; j_call: TRBJ2-2; v_call: TRBV2; cdr3_aa: ASSEVRGGTGELF
clone_size: once; j_call: TRBJ2-7; v_call: TRBV28; cdr3_aa: ASSLTGGGRGLGSYEQY
clone_size: NA; j_call: TRBJ2-5; v_call: TRBV5-6; cdr3_aa: ASSPGPGGQETQY
clone_size: NA; j_call: TRBJ1-4; v_call: TRBV29-1; cdr3_aa: SVVGRGTTNEKLF
clone_size: NA; j_call: TRBJ1-2; v_call: TRBV11-1; cdr3_aa: ASSLGRQYYGYT
clone_size: NA; j_call: TRBJ1-3; v_call: TRBV9; cdr3_aa: ASSVATSFSGNTIY
clone_size: few; j_call: TRBJ1-1; v_call: TRBV7-9; cdr3_aa: ASSLDGDSMNTEAF
clone_size: NA; j_call: TRBJ2-1; v_call: TRBV11-3; cdr3_aa: ASSSSSGGGRDEQF
clone_size: NA; j_call: TRBJ2-3; v_call: TRBV19; cdr3_aa: ASSIVVRRTDTQY
clone_size: NA; j_call: TRBJ2-5; v_call: TRBV5-5; cdr3_aa: ASSSQTYQETQY
clone_size: NA; j_call: TRBJ2-5; v_call: TRBV29-1; cdr3_aa: SVVQGTEQETQY
clone_size: few; j_call: TRBJ1-2; v_call: TRBV19; cdr3_aa: ASSIGDTAYYGYT
clone_size: once; j_call: TRBJ2-7; v_call: TRBV19; cdr3_aa: ASRVADRFSYEQY
clone_size: NA; j_call: TRBJ1-5; v_call: TRBV9; cdr3_aa: ASSQGAGSNQPQH
clone_size: few; j_call: TRBJ1-1; v_call: TRBV4-1; cdr3_aa: ASSHGRNTEAF
clone_size: NA; j_call: TRBJ2-3; v_call: TRBV5-4; cdr3_aa: ASRLAGGADTQY
clone_size: NA; j_call: TRBJ1-1; v_call: TRBV5-8; cdr3_aa: ASSHKGQGNTEAF
clone_size: NA; j_call: TRBJ2-3; v_call: TRBV7-2; cdr3_aa: ASRLTSGSTDTQY
clone_size: NA; j_call: TRBJ1-3; v_call: TRBV28; cdr3_aa: ASRQGSGNTIY
clone_size: few; j_call: TRBJ2-7; v_call: TRBV29-1; cdr3_aa: SVEIPGFHYEQY
clone_size: NA; j_call: TRBJ1-5; v_call: TRBV5-4; cdr3_aa: ASSRDPEDQPQH
clone_size: few; j_call: TRBJ2-7; v_call: TRBV10-2; cdr3_aa: ASSEPAGGSYEQY
clone_size: NA; j_call: TRBJ2-2; v_call: TRBV7-6; cdr3_aa: ASSFVSGTGELF
clone_size: few; j_call: TRBJ1-1; v_call: TRBV6-5; cdr3_aa: ATNPGQGWNTEAF
clone_size: once; j_call: TRBJ1-3; v_call: TRBV11-2; cdr3_aa: ASSSAPIDRIAGNTIY
clone_size: NA; j_call: TRBJ2-7; v_call: TRBV5-6; cdr3_aa: ASSSGTGYSYEQY
clone_size: NA; j_call: TRBJ1-6; v_call: TRBV9; cdr3_aa: ASSVRQANSPLH
clone_size: NA; j_call: TRBJ2-2; v_call: TRBV15; cdr3_aa: ATSRDLGGNTGELF
clone_size: once; j_call: TRBJ1-2; v_call: TRBV6-1; cdr3_aa: AGTAPDWSYGYT
clone_size: few; j_call: TRBJ2-3; v_call: TRBV15; cdr3_aa: ATSSAPAGSPDTQY
clone_size: NA; j_call: TRBJ1-2; v_call: TRBV4-1; cdr3_aa: ASSQEGGWGYT
clone_size: NA; j_call: TRBJ2-3; v_call: TRBV9; cdr3_aa: ASSVAGRRTDTQY